The source of this T cell receptor (beta chain) is a study of Tregs in tolerant kidney transplant recipients. Whole-study results and caveats: Biological reproducibility was not directly addressed, but technical replication error appeared minimal. Findings come from small patient numbers and require larger validation.

This CDR3 comprises 15 residues. CDR1 and CDR2 from the germline V gene are MGHRA and YSYEKL. V lost 0 bases and J lost 9, with 15 bases in between. A remark on this clone: The antigen is not known.

This table comes from immunoSEQ multiplex PCR, and its TCRdb copy is limited to in-frame clones, with some not included. The repertoire holds about 240,000 clones, with roughly four fifths as singletons. Thawed PBMCs were FACS-sorted into unstimulated CD4+CD25+CD127- regulatory T cells, CD4+CD25- non-regulatory cells, CD4 and CD8 cells. The source material was CD4+ T cells from blood. The V and J genes are TRBV4-1 and TRBJ1-5; D gene ambiguous. This receptor was taken from a human donor in good health. The CDR3 DNA reads TGCGCCAGCAGCCAAGAGAAAGGCCCCCGGGGGCCCCAGCATTTT. Translation: CASSQEKGPRGPQHF.